This entry features one T cell receptor beta chain sequence. No antigen is known for it. Base qualities were left out, and no much larger clone turns up one base away. This specimen comes from a study of massively parallel sequencing of T cell beta chains (dated by TCRdb to the late 2000s). For the study in its entirety: Human TCR beta CDR3 diversity in peripheral blood was profiled using 5'-RACE, Illumina short-read sequencing and a dedicated short-read assembly strategy.

The reads were generated on an Illumina Genome Analyzer II. After two rounds of nested PCR using TRBC1/TRBC2-specific primers, a RACE product of roughly 520 bp was obtained and then gel-purified. First-strand cDNA was synthesized with a TRBC-specific primer plus a template-switching oligonucleotide, by which a 5' anchor for RACE was provided. The RACE amplicon was too long for direct short-read sequencing, so it was concatemerized by ligation and sheared by sonication. PAGE was used to isolate a size fraction of 100 to 300 bp, and that fraction then underwent shotgun sequencing on the Illumina platform. Sequencing on an Illumina GAII produced 18.8 million 36-nt reads and 21.7 million 50-nt single-end reads in separate runs. The original methods were these. The pooled 40,582,229 reads were assembled with iSSAKE using parameters -m 15, -o 2 and -r 0.7. Seeds for the de novo CDR3 beta assemblies came from reads aligning to the ends of Ensembl TRBV gene predictions that carried unmatched junctional bases. Clonotype abundance was estimated as the number of matching assembled contigs, not raw read depth. After around 2,000 (roughly 6%) of the assembled clonotypes were removed for having in-frame stop codons, approximately 35,000 productive clonotypes remained. Of the roughly 280 unique TCR sequences obtained by Sanger sequencing of cloned RACE products, approximately 70% were also present in the Illumina assembly. TCRdb ran its own pipeline on the public reads, namely fastp trimming at Q25 and MiXCR clone calling, and kept in-frame beta chains. Merged by CDR3 protein, the rows form single entries marked with the most common genes and DNA. The V and J calls here are based on TCRdb, not the publication. The sample has about 4,300 distinct CDR3 sequences on record, roughly two fifths of them singletons. The biggest ten clones account for about 3% of the sample.

Sequences SGHVS (CDR1) and FNYEAQ (CDR2) are obtained from the germline V gene. Cut back by 1 base and 0 bases, the V and J ends lie 7 bases apart. Reading from cysteine to phenylalanine, the CDR3 counts 14 amino acids. Of the read, only the CDR3 DNA is kept; its 42 bases are in frame from base 1. What the authors observed across the whole study: Usage of TRBV genes spanned from 0.008% to 0.01% for TRBV17 up to about 25% for TRBV20-1, while TRBJ usage spanned from about 1.5% for TRBJ2-6 up to roughly 17% for TRBJ2-1. The length of CDR3 beta varied from 21 to 81 nucleotides, with the peak at 45 nucleotides. The reported gene usage frequencies may have been skewed by preferential PCR amplification of some TRBV and TRBJ sequences. Subsampling showed clonotype counts rising linearly with read number, indicating sequencing depth was far from saturation. A unique TRBV gene could be assigned to only about 23,000 (approximately 70%) of the clonotypes. A single sequence read supported most clonotypes (about 60% of the roughly 30,000), and this single-read support could in principle inflate apparent diversity. Among 30,000 to 35,000 distinct clonotypes, about 70% of clonotypes but only roughly 20% of assemblies were accounted for by single-copy clonotypes. Because the RNA was pooled from many donors, the results reflect population-average clonotype abundance rather than any individual repertoire.

The donor pool comprised 300 to 450 males and some 160 females, all aged 18 to 40 years. From 150 to 200 liters of pooled peripheral blood, peripheral leukocyte polyA+ RNA was isolated. A commercial mRNA preparation from normal human peripheral blood leukocytes pooled from more than 500 individuals was used as the starting material. The V and J genes are TRBV7-6 and TRBJ2-7; matching of 5 bases hints at TRBD1 as the D gene. Input material: commercial RNA from peripheral blood pooled from many donors. The TCR comes from a pool of human donors in good health; the sample was commercial RNA pooled from many donors. The CDR3 protein: CASSLEDNSYEQYF. The DNA sequence is TGTGCCAGCAGCTTAGAGGACAACTCCTACGAGCAGTACTTC.